What follows describes a single T cell receptor beta chain. No antigen is known for it. The V gene lost 3 bases and the J gene lost 0 bases, with 11 bases spanning the gap. The CDR3 extends over 15 amino acids. Amplification by 5'RACE using constant-segment primers produced TCR alpha and TCR beta cDNA libraries that carried sample barcodes and UMIs. TCRdb analysed the 5' RACE reads with MiXCR anew, one entry per CDR3 protein. The sample yields 250,000 to 400,000 distinct CDR3 sequences, over 11% seen once. The sample belongs to a study of T-cell memory formation after mild COVID-19. About the study: The study found TCR clusters largely donor specific.

Study results and caveats: The main location of contracting CD4+ clones was CM and EM, and that of contracting CD8+ clones was EMRA. Pre-infection memory carried some responding clones, suggesting that cross-reactive memory joined.

Sequencing was done on a sample of PBMCs or a T cell subset sorted from them (not recorded which). The rearrangement uses TRBV12-3 or TRBV12-4 and TRBJ1-2; D not resolved. The TCR comes from a man aged 18 to 35 who had mild COVID-19 (a few samples of this study predate the infection). Cell type and time point are not known. The CDR3 DNA reads as TGTGCCAGCAGTTTTAGGCCCCGGACTAACTATGGCTACACCTTC. It specifies CASSFRPRTNYGYTF.